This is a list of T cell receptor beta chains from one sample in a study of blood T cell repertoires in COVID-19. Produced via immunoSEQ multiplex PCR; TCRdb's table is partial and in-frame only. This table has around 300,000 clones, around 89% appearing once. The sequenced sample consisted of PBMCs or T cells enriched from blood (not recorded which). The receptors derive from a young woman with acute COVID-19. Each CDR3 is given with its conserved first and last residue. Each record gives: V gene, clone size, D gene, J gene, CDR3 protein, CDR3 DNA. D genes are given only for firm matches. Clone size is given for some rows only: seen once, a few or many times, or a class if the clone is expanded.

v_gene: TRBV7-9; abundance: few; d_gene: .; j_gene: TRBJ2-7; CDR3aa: CASSLTAGAYEQYF; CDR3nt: TGTGCCAGCAGCTTAACGGCGGGCGCCTACGAGCAGTACTTC
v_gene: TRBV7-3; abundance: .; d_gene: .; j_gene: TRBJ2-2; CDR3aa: CASRSFYTGELFF; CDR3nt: TGTGCCAGCAGATCATTTTACACCGGGGAGCTGTTTTTT
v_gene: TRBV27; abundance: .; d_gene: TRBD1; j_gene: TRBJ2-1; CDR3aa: CATGRGQGINEQFF; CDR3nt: TGTGCCACGGGTAGGGGACAGGGGATCAATGAGCAGTTCTTC
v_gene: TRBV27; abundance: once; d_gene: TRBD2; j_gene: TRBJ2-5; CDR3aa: CASSSFGTSGTETQYF; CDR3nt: TGTGCCAGCAGTTCCTTCGGGACTAGCGGGACGGAGACCCAGTACTTC
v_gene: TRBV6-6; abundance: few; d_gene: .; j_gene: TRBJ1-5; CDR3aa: CASSRADQGWAHQPQHF; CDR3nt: TGTGCCAGCAGCCGAGCCGACCAGGGGTGGGCCCATCAGCCCCAGCATTTT
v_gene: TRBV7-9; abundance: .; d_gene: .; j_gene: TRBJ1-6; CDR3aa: CASRGGDSPLHF; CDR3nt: TGTGCCAGCAGGGGGGGAGATTCACCCCTCCACTTT
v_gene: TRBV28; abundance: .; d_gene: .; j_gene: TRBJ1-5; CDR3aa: CASSEGQPQHF; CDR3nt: TGTGCCAGCAGTGAGGGTCAGCCCCAGCATTTT
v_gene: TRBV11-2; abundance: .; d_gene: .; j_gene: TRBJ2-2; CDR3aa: CASSSNRGTGGELFF; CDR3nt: TGTGCCAGCAGCTCGAACCGGGGGACCGGCGGGGAGCTGTTTTTT
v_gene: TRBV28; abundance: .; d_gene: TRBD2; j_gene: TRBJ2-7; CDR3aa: CASGLAGVSYEQYF; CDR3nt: TGTGCCAGCGGCCTAGCGGGAGTGTCCTACGAGCAGTACTTC
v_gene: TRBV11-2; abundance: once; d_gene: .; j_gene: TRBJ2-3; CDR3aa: CASSLERGGRSTDTQYF; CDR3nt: TGTGCCAGCAGCTTAGAAAGGGGCGGACGGAGCACAGATACGCAGTATTTT
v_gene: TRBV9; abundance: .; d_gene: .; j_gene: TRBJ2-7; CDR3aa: CASSGGLGEQYF; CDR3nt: TGTGCCAGCAGCGGCGGACTGGGAGAGCAGTACTTC
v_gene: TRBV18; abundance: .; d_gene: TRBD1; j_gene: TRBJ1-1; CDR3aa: CASSLGQGIGTEAFF; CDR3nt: TGTGCCAGCTCACTGGGACAGGGCATAGGCACTGAAGCTTTCTTT
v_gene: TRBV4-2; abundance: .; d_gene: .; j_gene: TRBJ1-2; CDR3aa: CASSQSGLESYGYTF; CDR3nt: TGTGCCAGCAGCCAATCGGGGTTGGAATCCTATGGCTACACCTTC
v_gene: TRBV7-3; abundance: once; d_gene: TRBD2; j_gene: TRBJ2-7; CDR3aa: CASSLNGLAGTLGEQYF; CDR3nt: TGTGCCAGCAGCTTAAACGGTCTAGCGGGGACCCTGGGGGAGCAGTACTTC
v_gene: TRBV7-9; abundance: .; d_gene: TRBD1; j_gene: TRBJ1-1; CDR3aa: CASSWYRGSNTEAFF; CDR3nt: TGTGCCAGCAGCTGGTACAGGGGGTCGAACACTGAAGCTTTCTTT
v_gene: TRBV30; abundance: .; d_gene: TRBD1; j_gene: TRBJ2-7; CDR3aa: CAWRVQGALYEQYF; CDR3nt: TGTGCCTGGAGGGTACAGGGGGCTTTATACGAGCAGTACTTC
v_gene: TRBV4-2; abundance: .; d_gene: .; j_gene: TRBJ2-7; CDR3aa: CASSQNLQGYEQYF; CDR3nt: TGTGCCAGCAGCCAAAATTTACAGGGCTACGAGCAGTACTTC
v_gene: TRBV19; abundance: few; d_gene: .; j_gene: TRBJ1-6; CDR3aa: CASSIRGSNSPLHF; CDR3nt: TGTGCCAGTAGTATACGGGGAAGCAATTCCCCCCTCCACTTT
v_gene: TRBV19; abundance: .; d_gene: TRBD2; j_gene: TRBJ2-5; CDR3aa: CASSITSGSNSIDETQYF; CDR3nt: TGTGCCAGTAGTATTACTAGCGGGAGTAATAGTATCGACGAGACCCAGTACTTC
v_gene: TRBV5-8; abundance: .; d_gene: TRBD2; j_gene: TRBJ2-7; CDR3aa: CASSFSGGAYEQYF; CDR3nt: TGTGCCAGCAGCTTTTCGGGGGGAGCTTACGAGCAGTACTTC
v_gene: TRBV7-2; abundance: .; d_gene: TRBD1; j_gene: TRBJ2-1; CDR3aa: CASSLRQGAPDEQFF; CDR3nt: TGTGCCAGCAGCTTACGGCAGGGGGCGCCCGATGAGCAGTTCTTC
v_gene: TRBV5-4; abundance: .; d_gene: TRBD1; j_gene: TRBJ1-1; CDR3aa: CASSLRGGSTEAFF; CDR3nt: TGTGCCAGCAGCTTGAGAGGGGGCAGCACTGAAGCTTTCTTT
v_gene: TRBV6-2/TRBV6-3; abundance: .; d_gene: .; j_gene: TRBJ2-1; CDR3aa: CASSYGAAPNEQFF; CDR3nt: TGTGCCAGCAGTTACGGAGCGGCGCCCAATGAGCAGTTCTTC
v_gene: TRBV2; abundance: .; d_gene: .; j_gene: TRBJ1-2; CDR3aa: CATTAQGFGYTF; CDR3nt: TGTGCCACCACGGCACAGGGTTTCGGCTACACCTTC
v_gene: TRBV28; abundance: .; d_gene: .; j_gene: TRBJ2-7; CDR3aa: CASSFDRSDEQYF; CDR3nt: TGTGCCAGCAGTTTCGACAGGTCAGACGAGCAGTACTTC
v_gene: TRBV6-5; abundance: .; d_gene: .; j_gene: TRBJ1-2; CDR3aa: CASSYSRTANYGYTF; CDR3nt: TGTGCCAGCAGTTACTCGAGGACAGCTAACTATGGCTACACCTTC
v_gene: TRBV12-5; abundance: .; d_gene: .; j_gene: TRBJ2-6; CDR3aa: CASGSILDGHSGANVLTF; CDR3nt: TGTGCTAGTGGTTCCATCCTGGACGGACACTCTGGGGCCAACGTCCTGACTTTC
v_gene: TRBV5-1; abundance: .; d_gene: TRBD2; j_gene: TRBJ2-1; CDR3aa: CASSFGTSGTGTYNEQFF; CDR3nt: TGCGCCAGCAGCTTTGGAACTAGCGGGACGGGGACTTACAATGAGCAGTTCTTC
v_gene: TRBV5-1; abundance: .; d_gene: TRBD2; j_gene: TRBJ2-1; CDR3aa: CASSSRGVAGVNEQFF; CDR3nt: TGCGCCAGCAGCTCCCGGGGGGTAGCGGGAGTCAATGAGCAGTTCTTC
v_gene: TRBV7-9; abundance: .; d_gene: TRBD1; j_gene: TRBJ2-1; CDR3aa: CASSPPPRTGGNEQFF; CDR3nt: TGTGCCAGCAGCCCACCCCCAAGGACAGGCGGCAATGAGCAGTTCTTC
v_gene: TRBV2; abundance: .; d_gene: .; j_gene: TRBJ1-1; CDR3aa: CASSEKPIVNTEAFF; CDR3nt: TGTGCCAGCAGTGAAAAGCCTATAGTGAACACTGAAGCTTTCTTT
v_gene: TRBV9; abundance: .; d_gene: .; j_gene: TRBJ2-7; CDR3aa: CASSVGSGGPSYEQYF; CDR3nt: TGTGCCAGCAGCGTAGGATCAGGGGGGCCCTCCTACGAGCAGTACTTC
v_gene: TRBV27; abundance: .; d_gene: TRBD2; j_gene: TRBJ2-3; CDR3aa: CASSSLAGVGGTDTQYF; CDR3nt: TGTGCCAGCAGTTCGCTAGCGGGAGTAGGTGGCACAGATACGCAGTATTTT
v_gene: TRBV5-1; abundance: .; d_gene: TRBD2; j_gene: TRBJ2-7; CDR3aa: CASSPRTSETPSLTYEQYF; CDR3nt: TGCGCCAGCAGCCCCCGGACTAGTGAAACCCCTAGTTTGACCTACGAGCAGTACTTC
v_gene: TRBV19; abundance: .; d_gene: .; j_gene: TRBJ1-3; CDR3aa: CATTPGGTGNTIYF; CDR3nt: TGTGCCACCACACCAGGAGGGACTGGAAACACCATATATTTT
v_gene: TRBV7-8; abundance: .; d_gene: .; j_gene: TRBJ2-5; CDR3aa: CASSLVQGMQETQYF; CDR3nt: TGTGCCAGCAGCTTAGTCCAGGGCATGCAAGAGACCCAGTACTTC
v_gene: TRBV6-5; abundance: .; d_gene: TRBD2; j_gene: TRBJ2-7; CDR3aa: CASSRRTSSYEQYF; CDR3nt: TGTGCCAGCAGTCGGAGGACTAGCTCCTACGAGCAGTACTTC
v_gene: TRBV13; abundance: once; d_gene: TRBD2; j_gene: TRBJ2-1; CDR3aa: CASSLGLSGLAGVEQFF; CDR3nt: TGTGCCAGCAGCTTAGGCCTTTCAGGACTAGCGGGAGTCGAGCAGTTCTTC
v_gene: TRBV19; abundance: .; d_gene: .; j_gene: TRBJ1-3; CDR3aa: CASSILTGSSGNTIYF; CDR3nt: TGTGCCAGTAGTATTTTGACCGGGAGCTCTGGAAACACCATATATTTT
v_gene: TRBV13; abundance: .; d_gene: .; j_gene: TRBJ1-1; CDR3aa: CASSATTQPGAMNTEAFF; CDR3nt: TGTGCCAGCAGCGCCACCACTCAACCTGGGGCCATGAACACTGAAGCTTTCTTT
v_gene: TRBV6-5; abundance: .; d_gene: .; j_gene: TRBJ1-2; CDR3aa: CASSYRGYGYTF; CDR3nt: TGTGCCAGCAGTTACAGGGGCTATGGCTACACCTTC
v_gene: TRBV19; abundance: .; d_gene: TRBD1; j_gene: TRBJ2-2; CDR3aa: CATLDRGNTGELFF; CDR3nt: TGTGCCACTTTGGACAGGGGGAACACCGGGGAGCTGTTTTTT
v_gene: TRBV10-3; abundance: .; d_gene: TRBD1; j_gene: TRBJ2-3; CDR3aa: CAIKGQGSDTQYF; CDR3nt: TGTGCCATCAAGGGACAGGGGTCAGATACGCAGTATTTT
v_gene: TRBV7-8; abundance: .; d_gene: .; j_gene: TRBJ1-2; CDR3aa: CASSLAKGGYYGYTF; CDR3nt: TGTGCCAGCAGCTTAGCCAAAGGGGGATACTATGGCTACACCTTC
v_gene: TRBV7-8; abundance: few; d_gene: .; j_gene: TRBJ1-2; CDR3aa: CASSLDRVRYGYTF; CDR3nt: TGTGCCAGCAGCTTAGATCGGGTACGGTATGGCTACACCTTC
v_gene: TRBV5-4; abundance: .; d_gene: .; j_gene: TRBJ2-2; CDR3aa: CASSSGQKYGELFF; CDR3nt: TGTGCCAGCAGCTCCGGACAGAAGTACGGGGAGCTGTTTTTT
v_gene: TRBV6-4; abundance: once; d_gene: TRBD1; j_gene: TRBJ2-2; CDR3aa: CASRGQGNTGELFF; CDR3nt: TGTGCCAGCAGAGGACAGGGGAACACCGGGGAGCTGTTTTTT
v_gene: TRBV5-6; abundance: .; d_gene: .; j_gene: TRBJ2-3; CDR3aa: CATRRDSYTDTQYF; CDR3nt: TGTGCCACACGACGGGACTCCTACACAGATACGCAGTATTTT
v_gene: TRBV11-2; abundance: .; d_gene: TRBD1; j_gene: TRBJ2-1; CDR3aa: CASSIRQGAGNEQFF; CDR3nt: TGTGCCAGCAGCATAAGACAGGGGGCAGGGAATGAGCAGTTCTTC
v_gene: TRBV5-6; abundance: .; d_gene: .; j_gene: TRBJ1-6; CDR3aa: CASSLGSAGSNSPLHF; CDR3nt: TGTGCCAGCAGCTTGGGCTCCGCAGGGTCTAATTCACCCCTCCACTTT
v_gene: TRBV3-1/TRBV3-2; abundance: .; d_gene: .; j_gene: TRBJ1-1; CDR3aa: CASSQEVVNTEAFF; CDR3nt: TGTGCCAGCAGCCAAGAGGTAGTGAACACTGAAGCTTTCTTT
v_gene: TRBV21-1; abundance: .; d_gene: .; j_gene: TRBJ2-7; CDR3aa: CASSKRSGTRSSEQYF; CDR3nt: TGTGCCAGCAGCAAACGCTCCGGGACTAGATCTTCCGAGCAGTACTTC
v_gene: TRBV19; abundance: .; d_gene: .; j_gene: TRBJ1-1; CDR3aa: CASSMGGEGTEAFF; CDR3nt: TGTGCCAGTAGTATGGGAGGGGAGGGCACTGAAGCTTTCTTT